This note documents a single T cell receptor (beta chain) sequence. Its antigen is unidentified. The data were obtained in a study of radiotherapy plus CTLA-4 blockade in lung cancer. On the study more broadly: An objective response was seen in about a sixth of patients, and disease control in 25% to 40%. Study-wide results and limits: It was early blood T cell clone dynamics, with interferon-beta, that reportedly best predicted response. Researchers report tumor-derived TCR clones expanding in blood after radiotherapy plus ipilimumab.

The CDR3 contains 19 residues. V was clipped by 0 bases and J by 0 bases; unmatched bases: 9. The germline V gene encodes CDR1 MNHNS and CDR2 SASEGT. The assay was immunoSEQ multiplex PCR, and TCRdb's table has in-frame clones only and misses some. In the table there are some 73,000 clones, around 76% of which are singletons. Chemo-refractory metastatic non-small-cell lung cancer patients were treated with focal radiation plus CTLA-4 blockade with ipilimumab. The rearrangement links TRBV6-1 to TRBJ1-5; TRBD1 matches at 9 bases. The sequencing here drew on peripheral blood, taken from a patient treated with radiotherapy plus ipilimumab. The TCR was taken from a human donor with non-small cell lung cancer whose response to radiotherapy plus ipilimumab could not be evaluated. Some clones in this sample may be carry-over from other donors' samples. CDR3 amino acids: CASSEAGQGFTYSNQPQHF. Written as DNA, the CDR3 is TGTGCCAGCAGTGAAGCGGGACAGGGCTTTACTTATAGCAATCAGCCCCAGCATTTT.